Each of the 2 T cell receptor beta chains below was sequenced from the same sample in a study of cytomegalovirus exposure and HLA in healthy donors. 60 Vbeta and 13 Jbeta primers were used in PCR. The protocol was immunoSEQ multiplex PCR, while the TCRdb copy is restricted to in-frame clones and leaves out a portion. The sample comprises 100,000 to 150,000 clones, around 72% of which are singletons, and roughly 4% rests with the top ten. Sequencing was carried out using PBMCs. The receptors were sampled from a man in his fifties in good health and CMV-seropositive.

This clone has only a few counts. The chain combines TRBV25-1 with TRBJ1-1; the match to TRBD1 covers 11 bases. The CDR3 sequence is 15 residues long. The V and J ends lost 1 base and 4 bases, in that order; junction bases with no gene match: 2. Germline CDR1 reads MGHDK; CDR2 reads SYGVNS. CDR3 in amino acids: CASSESGTGGTEAFF. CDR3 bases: TGTGCCAGCAGTGAATCCGGGACAGGGGGCACTGAAGCTTTCTTT. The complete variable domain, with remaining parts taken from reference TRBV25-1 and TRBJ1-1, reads EADIYQTPRYLVIGTGKKITLECSQTMGHDKMYWYQQDPGMELHLIHYSYGVNSTEKGDLSSESTVSRIRTEHFPLTLESARPSHTSQYLCASSESGTGGTEAFFGQGTRLTVV.

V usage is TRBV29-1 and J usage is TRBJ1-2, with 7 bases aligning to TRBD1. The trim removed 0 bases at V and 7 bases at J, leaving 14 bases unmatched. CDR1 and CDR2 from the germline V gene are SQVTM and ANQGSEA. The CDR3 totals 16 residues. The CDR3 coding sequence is TGCAGCGTTGAAGACCCCGAGACAGGGAGGCTTCGTGGCTACACCTTC. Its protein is CSVEDPETGRLRGYTF.